These T cell receptor beta chains were read from a single sample in a study of shared clonotypes between healthy human individuals. Libraries were prepared by immunoSEQ multiplex PCR; TCRdb keeps only in-frame clonotypes and omits some of them. The sample has 2 million to 2.5 million clones, 85% to 95% seen once. The sequenced sample was naive CD4+ T cells from PBMCs. These TCRs come from a man between 18 and 35 years old in good health. Some clones in this sample may be carry-over from other donors' samples. CDR3s include the opening cysteine and the closing phenylalanine or tryptophan. Each record gives: J gene, clone size, D gene, CDR3 length, V gene, CDR3 DNA, CDR3 protein. D genes are given only for firm matches. The size of a clone is reported for some rows only, either as once, few or many, or as a class for expanded clones.

J gene: TRBJ1-3
clone size: .
D gene: .
CDR3 length: 15
V gene: TRBV5-1
CDR3 DNA: TGCGCCAGCAGCTTATTTCCTGGACCTGGAAACACCATATATTTT
CDR3 protein: CASSLFPGPGNTIYF

J gene: TRBJ2-7
clone size: .
D gene: TRBD2
CDR3 length: 15
V gene: TRBV7-9
CDR3 DNA: TGTGCCAGCAGCTCGTCGGGACTAGCGCTCTACGAGCAGTACTTC
CDR3 protein: CASSSSGLALYEQYF

J gene: TRBJ2-3
clone size: once
D gene: TRBD2
CDR3 length: 17
V gene: TRBV2
CDR3 DNA: TGTGCCAGCAGTGAAGCGGGACTAGCGGGAGGGCATGGTACGCAGTATTTT
CDR3 protein: CASSEAGLAGGHGTQYF

J gene: TRBJ2-2
clone size: .
D gene: .
CDR3 length: 14
V gene: TRBV7-3
CDR3 DNA: TGTGCCAGCAGCTTAAGCCCAAACACCGGGGAGCTGTTTTTT
CDR3 protein: CASSLSPNTGELFF

J gene: TRBJ2-5
clone size: .
D gene: TRBD2
CDR3 length: 14
V gene: TRBV6-5
CDR3 DNA: TGTGCCAGCATGGGACTAGCGGGAGGAGAGACCCAGTACTTC
CDR3 protein: CASMGLAGGETQYF

J gene: TRBJ2-7
clone size: once
D gene: .
CDR3 length: 15
V gene: TRBV28
CDR3 DNA: TGTGCCAGCAGTTTATCCTTAGGGGGCTCCTACGAGCAGTACTTC
CDR3 protein: CASSLSLGGSYEQYF

J gene: TRBJ2-1
clone size: .
D gene: TRBD1
CDR3 length: 16
V gene: TRBV7-3
CDR3 DNA: TGTGCCAGCAGCTTAACCCCAGGGGGATACTACAATGAGCAGTTCTTC
CDR3 protein: CASSLTPGGYYNEQFF

J gene: TRBJ2-2
clone size: .
D gene: TRBD2
CDR3 length: 16
V gene: TRBV11-2
CDR3 DNA: TGTGCCAGCAGCTTACAGCGACTAGCGCCTATCGGGGAGCTGTTTTTT
CDR3 protein: CASSLQRLAPIGELFF

J gene: TRBJ2-2
clone size: .
D gene: .
CDR3 length: 14
V gene: TRBV7-2
CDR3 DNA: TGTGCCAGCAGCTTATTCGTGAACACCGGGGAGCTGTTTTTT
CDR3 protein: CASSLFVNTGELFF

J gene: TRBJ2-7
clone size: .
D gene: TRBD1
CDR3 length: 15
V gene: TRBV10-3
CDR3 DNA: TGTGCCATCAGCGCCGGGACAGGGGGCGCGTACGAGCAGTACTTC
CDR3 protein: CAISAGTGGAYEQYF

J gene: TRBJ1-5
clone size: few
D gene: TRBD1
CDR3 length: 13
V gene: TRBV27
CDR3 DNA: TGTGCCAGCGGGGACAGACGCAATCAGCCCCAGCATTTT
CDR3 protein: CASGDRRNQPQHF

J gene: TRBJ2-1
clone size: .
D gene: .
CDR3 length: 14
V gene: TRBV6-1
CDR3 DNA: TGTGCCAGCAGCTCCGCGGTAGGGGCTTTTAGGCAGTTCTTC
CDR3 protein: CASSSAVGAFRQFF

J gene: TRBJ1-1
clone size: .
D gene: .
CDR3 length: 13
V gene: TRBV14
CDR3 DNA: TGTGCCAGCAGCCGACAGATTTACACTGAAGCTTTCTTT
CDR3 protein: CASSRQIYTEAFF

J gene: TRBJ2-7
clone size: .
D gene: TRBD2
CDR3 length: 15
V gene: TRBV28
CDR3 DNA: TGTGCCAGCAGTTTCGCTAGCGGGAGCAAAGGTGAGCAGTACTTC
CDR3 protein: CASSFASGSKGEQYF

J gene: TRBJ2-7
clone size: .
D gene: TRBD1
CDR3 length: 18
V gene: TRBV12-5
CDR3 DNA: TGTGCTAGTGGTTTGGTACTTATCGAGGGACAGATGCCCTACGAGCAGTACTTC
CDR3 protein: CASGLVLIEGQMPYEQYF

J gene: TRBJ2-7
clone size: .
D gene: TRBD2
CDR3 length: 14
V gene: TRBV28
CDR3 DNA: TGTGCCAGCAGTTTACCGGGGGGACCCTACGAGCAGTACTTC
CDR3 protein: CASSLPGGPYEQYF

J gene: TRBJ2-7
clone size: .
D gene: TRBD2
CDR3 length: 16
V gene: TRBV7-9
CDR3 DNA: TGTGCCAGCAGCTCCCCTGGGCTAGCGGGAACCTACGAGCAGTACTTC
CDR3 protein: CASSSPGLAGTYEQYF

J gene: TRBJ1-3
clone size: .
D gene: .
CDR3 length: 15
V gene: TRBV5-4
CDR3 DNA: TGTGCCAGCAGCGTTGACAGCCTCTCTGGAAACACCATATATTTT
CDR3 protein: CASSVDSLSGNTIYF

J gene: TRBJ2-7
clone size: .
D gene: TRBD2
CDR3 length: 18
V gene: TRBV5-1
CDR3 DNA: TGCGCCAGCAGCTTGGGGCTTCCGACTAGCGGGAGCTCCTACGAGCAGTACTTC
CDR3 protein: CASSLGLPTSGSSYEQYF

J gene: TRBJ2-3
clone size: .
D gene: TRBD2
CDR3 length: 16
V gene: TRBV29-1
CDR3 DNA: TGCAGCGTTGCGGGAGGCCCCTGGGGGGGCACAGATACGCAGTATTTT
CDR3 protein: CSVAGGPWGGTDTQYF

J gene: TRBJ2-7
clone size: .
D gene: .
CDR3 length: 16
V gene: TRBV10-3
CDR3 DNA: TGTGCCACCCGAACCCACGACGACTCTTTCTCCTACGAGCAGTACTTC
CDR3 protein: CATRTHDDSFSYEQYF

J gene: TRBJ2-7
clone size: .
D gene: .
CDR3 length: 15
V gene: TRBV6-5
CDR3 DNA: TGTGCCAGCAGTTACGGCCGAGCGACAACCTACGAGCAGTACTTC
CDR3 protein: CASSYGRATTYEQYF

J gene: TRBJ1-5
clone size: .
D gene: .
CDR3 length: 14
V gene: TRBV6-6
CDR3 DNA: TGTGCCAGCAGTCCGGACAGCAGCAATCAGCCCCAGCATTTT
CDR3 protein: CASSPDSSNQPQHF

J gene: TRBJ1-1
clone size: .
D gene: .
CDR3 length: 15
V gene: TRBV4-3
CDR3 DNA: TGCGCCAGCAGCCAACCGGGACGGTCGAACACTGAAGCTTTCTTT
CDR3 protein: CASSQPGRSNTEAFF

J gene: TRBJ1-1
clone size: .
D gene: .
CDR3 length: 13
V gene: TRBV5-1
CDR3 DNA: TGCGCCAGCAGCTCGGCTGACGAGGGTGAAGCTTTCTTT
CDR3 protein: CASSSADEGEAFF

J gene: TRBJ2-3
clone size: once
D gene: TRBD1
CDR3 length: 15
V gene: TRBV6-5
CDR3 DNA: TGTGCCAGCAGTTACCGACTACAGGGGACAGATACGCAGTATTTT
CDR3 protein: CASSYRLQGTDTQYF

J gene: TRBJ2-1
clone size: .
D gene: .
CDR3 length: 16
V gene: TRBV5-1
CDR3 DNA: TGCGCCAGCAGCTTGGCCGGGAACCTCCTTTACAATGAGCAGTTCTTC
CDR3 protein: CASSLAGNLLYNEQFF

J gene: TRBJ1-1
clone size: .
D gene: .
CDR3 length: 13
V gene: TRBV2
CDR3 DNA: TGTGCCAACAAAAGAGGGGGGGGGACCGGAGCTTTCTTT
CDR3 protein: CANKRGGGTGAFF

J gene: TRBJ2-7
clone size: .
D gene: .
CDR3 length: 16
V gene: TRBV5-5
CDR3 DNA: TGTGCCAGCAGCTTGGAGGGGCGCGGGATCACCTACGAGCAGTACTTC
CDR3 protein: CASSLEGRGITYEQYF

J gene: TRBJ1-2
clone size: .
D gene: .
CDR3 length: 14
V gene: TRBV29-1
CDR3 DNA: TGCAGCGTTAGTGGCAGGGCAAATTTAGATGGCTACACCTTC
CDR3 protein: CSVSGRANLDGYTF

J gene: TRBJ2-1
clone size: .
D gene: TRBD1
CDR3 length: 17
V gene: TRBV4-3
CDR3 DNA: TGCGCCAGCAGCCAACAGCCACCCACAGGGGGTGCGAATGAGCAGTTCTTC
CDR3 protein: CASSQQPPTGGANEQFF

J gene: TRBJ2-7
clone size: .
D gene: .
CDR3 length: 12
V gene: TRBV28
CDR3 DNA: TGTGCCAGCAGGGGGCCGAACTACGAGCAGTACTTC
CDR3 protein: CASRGPNYEQYF

J gene: TRBJ1-1
clone size: .
D gene: .
CDR3 length: 14
V gene: TRBV5-1
CDR3 DNA: TGCGCCAGCAGCTTGACAGGAGTAAACACTGAAGCTTTCTTT
CDR3 protein: CASSLTGVNTEAFF

J gene: TRBJ2-3
clone size: .
D gene: .
CDR3 length: 13
V gene: TRBV5-5
CDR3 DNA: TGTGCCAGCAGCTTGTTTAGCACAGATACGCAGTATTTT
CDR3 protein: CASSLFSTDTQYF

J gene: TRBJ1-2
clone size: once
D gene: TRBD1
CDR3 length: 14
V gene: TRBV19
CDR3 DNA: TGTGCCAGTAGTCCGACAGGGATATGGTATGGCTACACCTTC
CDR3 protein: CASSPTGIWYGYTF

J gene: TRBJ2-1
clone size: .
D gene: TRBD2
CDR3 length: 16
V gene: TRBV28
CDR3 DNA: TGTGCCCGCAGAGCGACTAGCGGGGGGGGGTACAATGAGCAGTTCTTC
CDR3 protein: CARRATSGGGYNEQFF